This entry lists 17 T cell receptor beta chains sequenced from one sample in a study of blood T cells in healthy people across ages. The second PCR ran roughly 7 to 12 cycles with a sample-barcoded 5' primer and J-beta primers. TCRdb redid the calling of the 5' RACE reads with MiXCR, one entry per CDR3 protein. The sample consists of roughly 700,000 distinct CDR3 sequences, around 48% of them appearing once. Input material: blood. The receptors derive from a woman aged 55 to 70 in good health.

The chain recombines TRBV28 with TRBJ1-1; no clear D. Trimming removed 10 bases at V and 0 bases at J, with 9 bases between. The CDR3 length is 12 residues. Germline CDR1 reads MDHEN; CDR2 reads SYDVKM. CDR3 region: CATETVNTEAFF. CDR3 nucleotide sequence: TGTGCCACTGAGACGGTGAACACTGAAGCTTTCTTT. Based on the CDR3 plus reference TRBV28 and TRBJ1-1, the full variable domain is DVKVTQSSRYLVKRTGEKVFLECVQDMDHENMFWYRQDPGLGLRLIYFSYDVKMKEKGDIPEGYSVSREKKERFSLILESASTNQTSMYLCATETVNTEAFFGQGTRLTVV.

The chain carries TRBV12-3 or TRBV12-4 and TRBJ2-7; D remains ambiguous. This CDR3 is 13 amino acids long. In nucleotides, the CDR3 is TGTGCTGTGGCGGAGTCAGGCTCCTACGAGCAGTACTTC. Translated, it gives CAVAESGSYEQYF.

This clonotype was observed many times. The J gene is TRBJ2-2, the V gene TRBV7-9; 7 bases line up with TRBD2. Trimming removed 5 bases from V and 5 bases from J; junction bases left unmatched: 14. CDR3 size: 17 residues. Germline assignment: CDR1 SEHNR and CDR2 FQNEAQ (reference sequence). The CDR3 DNA is TGTGCCAGCAGCGCCCGAGGGTATAGCGGGCCAACCGGGGAGCTGTTTTTT. Encoded protein: CASSARGYSGPTGELFF.

This sequence joins TRBV7-9 and TRBJ2-2; maybe TRBD1 (6 bases). The CDR3 runs 18 residues. Trimming cost V 6 bases and J 1 base, with 21 bases left between them. Germline lookup yields CDR1 SEHNR and CDR2 FQNEAQ (reference sequence). The CDR3 DNA reads TGTGCCAGCAGGACTCAACAGGGCCCCATCTTGAACACCGGGGAGCTGTTTTTT. Translating it yields CASRTQQGPILNTGELFF.

This clonotype has just a few counts. This chain connects TRBV6-6 to TRBJ1-5, with 10 nucleotides matching TRBD1. The CDR3 extends over 16 amino acids. Germline lookup yields CDR1 MNHNY and CDR2 SVGAGI (reference sequence). After removal of 5 bases from V and 7 bases from J, the junction contained 11 bases not matched to a gene. The CDR3 region is CASSPNRDRGGQPQHF. The CDR3 DNA reads as TGTGCCAGCAGTCCCAACAGGGACAGGGGCGGACAGCCCCAGCATTTT.

This clonotype was observed a handful of times. The chain uses TRBV10-3 and TRBJ2-5, with D unclear. The CDR3 sequence is 14 residues long. V shed 0 bases and J shed 1 base, with 6 bases lying between them. CDR1 is ENHRY, CDR2 SYGVKD, per germline. CDR3: CAISESGAQETQYF. DNA for the CDR3: TGTGCCATCAGTGAGTCTGGCGCCCAAGAGACCCAGTACTTC.

The CDR3 loop is CASSVTQDQPQHF. CDR3 bases: TGTGCCAGCAGTGTAACACAAGATCAGCCCCAGCATTTT. The rearrangement links TRBV28 to TRBJ1-5; D not certain. The germline V gene has CDR1 MDHEN and CDR2 SYDVKM. The ends were cut back, 5 bases at V and 5 bases at J, with 10 bases in the middle. The CDR3 totals 13 residues.

This chain joins TRBV27 and TRBJ2-5, with D perhaps TRBD1 (6 bases). Trimming cost V 5 bases and J 2 bases, with 18 bases left between them. Germline V gene data show CDR1 as MNHEY and CDR2 as SMNVEV (reference sequence). This CDR3 has 16 amino acids. The CDR3 sequence is CASSLGPLRGQETQYF. Here the CDR3 DNA reads TGTGCCAGCAGTCTAGGACCCCTAAGGGGGCAAGAGACCCAGTACTTC.

Remarks on this clonotype: The junction departs from germline at one end; a sequencing error may be responsible. The CDR3 sequence is CASGYAQSGARGEQYF. The CDR3 DNA reads TGTGCCAGCGGTTACGCCCAAAGCGGGGCCCGGGGCGAGCAGTACTTC. This chain joins TRBV6-5 and TRBJ2-7; 7 positions match TRBD2. Germline CDR1 MNHEY, CDR2 SVGAGI. The CDR3 is made up of 16 amino acids.

V and J are TRBV3-1 and TRBJ2-3, with D possibly being TRBD2 (5 bases). The ends were cut back, 7 bases at V and 2 bases at J, with 16 bases in the middle. The CDR3 has 15 residues. Looked up from germline, CDR1 is LGHDT and CDR2 is YNNKEL (reference sequence). The DNA for the CDR3 is TGTGCCAGCACCCTCGGGGTGGGGTACACAGATACGCAGTATTTT. Amino acid sequence: CASTLGVGYTDTQYF.

This chain links TRBV7-6 with TRBJ2-1, with 8 bases fitting TRBD2. V trimming: 5 bases; J trimming: 6 bases; junction bases outside the gene matches: 9. The CDR3 sequence is 15 residues long. Germline V gene sequence: CDR1 SGHVS, CDR2 FNYEAQ. The CDR3 region has the DNA TGTGCCAGCAGCCGCCGGGAGGGTCTACCCAATGAGCAGTTCTTC. Its protein is CASSRREGLPNEQFF.

The chain is built from TRBV4-3 and TRBJ2-7, with TRBD2 matching 12 bases. This CDR3 contains 18 residues. V shed 4 bases, J shed 3 bases, and the junction held 13 bases outside the gene matches. Germline CDR1 reads LGHNA; CDR2 reads YSLEER. Here the CDR3 reads CASSPTRRTSGINYEQYF. The CDR3 DNA is TGCGCCAGCAGCCCGACGCGACGGACTAGCGGGATAAACTACGAGCAGTACTTC.

As DNA, the CDR3 is TGCAGTGCTCTCTCGACTAGCGCGAGCAATTTGGAGACCCAGTACTTC. This translates into CSALSTSASNLETQYF. The V gene is TRBV20-1, the J gene TRBJ2-5, with TRBD2 identical over 8 bases. CDR1 and CDR2 from the germline V gene are DFQATT and SNEGSKA (reference sequence). The ends lost 5 bases at V and 5 bases at J; junction bases unmatched: 16. The CDR3 covers 16 residues.

V is TRBV6-4 and J is TRBJ2-1; tentative D call: TRBD2 (6 bases). CDR1 is MRHNA, CDR2 SNTAGT, per germline. V was trimmed by 5 bases and J by 0 bases, leaving 11 bases between them. The CDR3 covers 15 residues. As DNA, the CDR3 is TGTGCCAGCAGTTCGGCGGGAACCTCCTACAATGAGCAGTTCTTC. This sequence encodes CASSSAGTSYNEQFF.

The chain uses TRBV20-1 and TRBJ2-5, with D unresolved. The CDR3 is made up of 14 amino acids. Between the trimmed V and J ends, which lost 1 base and 5 bases, there was a span of 14 bases. In germline, CDR1 is DFQATT, CDR2 SNEGSKA (reference sequence). CDR3 amino acids: CSARVGQWMETQYF. The CDR3 DNA follows: TGCAGTGCTAGAGTCGGGCAATGGATGGAGACCCAGTACTTC.

The V gene is TRBV7-9, the J gene TRBJ2-3; no definite D call. Germline assignment: CDR1 SEHNR and CDR2 FQNEAQ (reference sequence). Trimming cost V 2 bases and J 5 bases, with 11 bases left between them. The CDR3 runs to 14 residues. The CDR3 DNA sequence: TGTGCCAGCAGCTTACAGGTGCCTTTAGATACGCAGTATTTT. Protein product: CASSLQVPLDTQYF.

V and J are TRBV3-1 and TRBJ1-1, with D maybe TRBD1 (6 bases). The CDR3 loop spans 14 amino acids. With 4 bases removed from V and 9 bases from J, the gap between germline ends came to 18 bases. Per germline, CDR1 LGHDT and CDR2 YNNKEL (reference sequence). Here the CDR3 DNA reads TGTGCCAGCAGCCGACGGGGGGCGGTTACTAAAGCTTTCTTT. Its translation: CASSRRGAVTKAFF.